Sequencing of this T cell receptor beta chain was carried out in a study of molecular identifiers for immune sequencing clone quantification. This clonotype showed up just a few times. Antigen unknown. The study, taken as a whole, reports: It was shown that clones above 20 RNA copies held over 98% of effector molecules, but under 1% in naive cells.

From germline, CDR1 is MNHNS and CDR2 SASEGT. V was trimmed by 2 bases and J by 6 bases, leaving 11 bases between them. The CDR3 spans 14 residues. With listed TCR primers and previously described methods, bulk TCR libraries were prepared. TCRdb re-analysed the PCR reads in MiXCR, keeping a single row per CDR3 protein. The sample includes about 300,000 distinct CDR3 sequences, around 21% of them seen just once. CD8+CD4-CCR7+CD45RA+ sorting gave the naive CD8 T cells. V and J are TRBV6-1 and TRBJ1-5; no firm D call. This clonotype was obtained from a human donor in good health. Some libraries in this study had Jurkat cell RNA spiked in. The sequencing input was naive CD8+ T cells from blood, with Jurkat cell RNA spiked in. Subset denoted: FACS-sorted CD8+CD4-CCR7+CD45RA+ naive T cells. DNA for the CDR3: TGTGCCAGCAGTGAATGGGAGGGAGGTCAGCCCCAGCATTTT. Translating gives CASSEWEGGQPQHF.